These T cell receptor beta chains were read from a single sample in a study of cytomegalovirus exposure and HLA in healthy donors. Clones were read by immunoSEQ multiplex PCR, and TCRdb kept only the in-frame ones, dropping some. Of about 190,000 clones in the sample, 9.5% to 15% are singletons; the top ten hold approximately 8.4%. Source material: PBMCs. These receptors all stem from a man in his fifties or sixties in good health and CMV-seropositive. Each CDR3 is given with its conserved first and last residue. A D gene is named only where the DNA matches it firmly. The size of a clone is reported for some rows only, either as once, few or many, or as a class for expanded clones.

cdr3_length: 14
j_call: TRBJ2-3
d_call: TRBD1
clone_size: few
v_call: TRBV6-5
cdr3_aa: CASSRGQLTDTQYF
cdr3_nt: TGTGCCAGCAGCCGGGGACAGCTCACAGATACGCAGTATTTT

cdr3_length: 14
j_call: TRBJ1-2
d_call: -
clone_size: few
v_call: TRBV7-2
cdr3_aa: CASSLSPGFAGYTF
cdr3_nt: TGTGCCAGCAGCTTATCACCAGGGTTCGCCGGCTACACCTTC

cdr3_length: 15
j_call: TRBJ1-5
d_call: -
clone_size: few
v_call: TRBV2
cdr3_aa: CASILAGGLGEPQHF
cdr3_nt: TGTGCCAGCATCCTCGCGGGGGGGCTGGGGGAGCCCCAGCATTTT

cdr3_length: 16
j_call: TRBJ1-4
d_call: TRBD1
clone_size: -
v_call: TRBV28
cdr3_aa: CASSIPGQGGREKLFF
cdr3_nt: TGTGCCAGCAGTATCCCGGGACAGGGGGGAAGAGAAAAACTGTTTTTT

cdr3_length: 16
j_call: TRBJ2-2
d_call: -
clone_size: -
v_call: TRBV7-9
cdr3_aa: CASSSADRLNTGELFF
cdr3_nt: TGTGCCAGCAGCTCGGCTGACAGGTTGAACACCGGGGAGCTGTTTTTT

cdr3_length: 13
j_call: TRBJ2-5
d_call: -
clone_size: -
v_call: TRBV15
cdr3_aa: CATSKGQGAGVNF
cdr3_nt: TGTGCCACCAGCAAGGGGCAGGGGGCGGGGGTGAACTTC

cdr3_length: 15
j_call: TRBJ2-5
d_call: TRBD1
clone_size: few
v_call: TRBV7-2
cdr3_aa: CASSPPGTGYETQYF
cdr3_nt: TGTGCCAGCAGCCCCCCCGGGACAGGGTATGAGACCCAGTACTTC

cdr3_length: 13
j_call: TRBJ2-5
d_call: -
clone_size: -
v_call: TRBV2
cdr3_aa: CARGRDFQETQYF
cdr3_nt: TGTGCCAGGGGGCGGGATTTTCAAGAGACCCAGTACTTC

cdr3_length: 16
j_call: TRBJ2-3
d_call: TRBD2
clone_size: few
v_call: TRBV2
cdr3_aa: CASSGSSGGSSDTQYF
cdr3_nt: TGTGCCAGCAGTGGGTCTAGCGGGGGGTCCTCAGATACGCAGTATTTT

cdr3_length: 13
j_call: TRBJ1-2
d_call: -
clone_size: -
v_call: TRBV9
cdr3_aa: CASSVSFNYGYTF
cdr3_nt: TGTGCCAGCAGCGTGTCCTTTAACTATGGCTACACCTTC

cdr3_length: 13
j_call: TRBJ1-2
d_call: -
clone_size: few
v_call: TRBV6-5
cdr3_aa: CASSPRDNYGYTF
cdr3_nt: TGTGCCAGCAGTCCCCGGGATAACTATGGCTACACCTTC

cdr3_length: 14
j_call: TRBJ2-3
d_call: TRBD2
clone_size: -
v_call: TRBV7-9
cdr3_aa: CASNLGGASDTQYF
cdr3_nt: TGTGCCAGCAACCTCGGGGGGGCCTCAGATACGCAGTATTTT

cdr3_length: 14
j_call: TRBJ1-2
d_call: -
clone_size: -
v_call: TRBV2
cdr3_aa: CASSGNGVNYGYTF
cdr3_nt: TGTGCCAGCAGTGGTAACGGGGTAAACTATGGCTACACCTTC

cdr3_length: 15
j_call: TRBJ2-1
d_call: -
clone_size: few
v_call: TRBV5-6
cdr3_aa: CASSSRLARNNEQFF
cdr3_nt: TGTGCCAGCAGCTCCCGGCTAGCGAGGAACAATGAGCAGTTCTTC

cdr3_length: 15
j_call: TRBJ1-5
d_call: -
clone_size: few
v_call: TRBV28
cdr3_aa: CASSINLGGEKPQHF
cdr3_nt: TGTGCCAGCAGTATAAACCTCGGGGGGGAAAAGCCCCAGCATTTT

cdr3_length: 14
j_call: TRBJ2-7
d_call: -
clone_size: -
v_call: TRBV19
cdr3_aa: CASSPGGETYEQYF
cdr3_nt: TGTGCCAGTAGTCCCGGGGGTGAAACCTACGAGCAGTACTTC

cdr3_length: 17
j_call: TRBJ2-2
d_call: -
clone_size: -
v_call: TRBV10-3
cdr3_aa: CAAGLQVGGLGTGELFF
cdr3_nt: TGTGCCGCAGGCCTCCAGGTCGGGGGGCTGGGCACCGGGGAGCTGTTTTTT

cdr3_length: 13
j_call: TRBJ1-2
d_call: -
clone_size: few
v_call: TRBV6-6
cdr3_aa: CASGQPRGRGYTF
cdr3_nt: TGTGCCAGCGGACAGCCTCGGGGAAGAGGCTACACCTTC

cdr3_length: 13
j_call: TRBJ2-5
d_call: -
clone_size: few
v_call: TRBV30
cdr3_aa: CAWRGGFRRTQYF
cdr3_nt: TGTGCCTGGAGGGGGGGATTTCGCCGAACCCAGTACTTC

cdr3_length: 15
j_call: TRBJ1-2
d_call: -
clone_size: few
v_call: TRBV4-1
cdr3_aa: CASSQEQGSNYGYTF
cdr3_nt: TGCGCCAGCAGCCAGGAACAGGGATCTAACTATGGCTACACCTTC

cdr3_length: 14
j_call: TRBJ1-2
d_call: -
clone_size: few
v_call: TRBV7-9
cdr3_aa: CASSWGDGSYGYTF
cdr3_nt: TGTGCCAGCAGCTGGGGAGACGGAAGCTATGGCTACACCTTC

cdr3_length: 16
j_call: TRBJ2-2
d_call: -
clone_size: -
v_call: TRBV5-6
cdr3_aa: CASSLGAGAGPGELFF
cdr3_nt: TGTGCCAGCAGCTTGGGGGCAGGGGCTGGGCCCGGGGAGCTGTTTTTT

cdr3_length: 13
j_call: TRBJ1-2
d_call: -
clone_size: few
v_call: TRBV10-3
cdr3_aa: CAAGTGPNYGYTF
cdr3_nt: TGTGCCGCAGGAACAGGTCCTAACTATGGCTACACCTTC

cdr3_length: 15
j_call: TRBJ1-3
d_call: TRBD1
clone_size: few
v_call: TRBV5-4
cdr3_aa: CASSVDRVTGNTIYF
cdr3_nt: TGTGCCAGCAGCGTGGACAGGGTAACTGGAAACACCATATATTTT

cdr3_length: 14
j_call: TRBJ1-5
d_call: TRBD1
clone_size: few
v_call: TRBV7-9
cdr3_aa: CASSLGTGDQPQHF
cdr3_nt: TGTGCCAGCAGCTTGGGGACAGGGGATCAGCCCCAGCATTTT

cdr3_length: 13
j_call: TRBJ2-5
d_call: -
clone_size: -
v_call: TRBV12-5
cdr3_aa: CASGLHNFETQYF
cdr3_nt: TGTGCTAGTGGTTTGCATAACTTCGAGACCCAGTACTTC

cdr3_length: 14
j_call: TRBJ1-4
d_call: -
clone_size: few
v_call: TRBV14
cdr3_aa: CASSLLGENEKLFF
cdr3_nt: TGTGCCAGCAGCCTCCTCGGTGAGAATGAAAAACTGTTTTTT

cdr3_length: 14
j_call: TRBJ1-1
d_call: TRBD1
clone_size: -
v_call: TRBV5-4
cdr3_aa: CASSLAGGATEAFF
cdr3_nt: TGTGCCAGCAGCTTGGCAGGGGGCGCGACTGAAGCTTTCTTT